A single sample is the source of the 8 T cell receptor beta chains below, sequenced in a study of T-cell reconstitution after alpha-beta-depleted transplantation in children. The authors prepared the TCRbeta library with unique molecular identifiers. Using its own MiXCR run on the PCR reads, TCRdb lists one record per CDR3 protein. The sample carries some 220,000 distinct CDR3 sequences, 8.5% to 10% recorded once. The material was PBMCs from the stem cell graft donor, obtained from the stem cell graft. These receptor sequences come from a human donor who donated a stem cell graft to a child with acute lymphoblastic leukemia.

This clonotype has more than one count but fewer than ten. The chain links TRBV12-3 or TRBV12-4 to TRBJ2-7; 9 bases match TRBD1. This CDR3 spans 15 amino acids. Unmatched junction bases numbered 8, after V lost 4 bases and J lost 4 bases. The CDR3 protein is CASSSWTGVNYEQYF. CDR3 nucleotides: TGTGCCAGCAGTTCTTGGACAGGGGTAAATTACGAGCAGTACTTC.

The chain recombines TRBV5-1 with TRBJ1-4; no definite D call. The V gene lost 4 bases and the J gene lost 8 bases, with 18 bases spanning the gap. CDR1 is SGHRS, CDR2 YFSETQ, per germline. This CDR3 is built from 15 residues. CDR3 loop: CASSPVGPGREKLFF. CDR3 nucleotide sequence: TGCGCCAGCAGCCCCGTTGGACCCGGGCGGGAAAAACTGTTTTTT. Together with reference TRBV5-1 and TRBJ1-4, the CDR3 gives the full variable domain: KAGVTQTPRYLIKTRGQQVTLSCSPISGHRSVSWYQQTPGQGLQFLFEYFSETQRNKGNFPGRFSGRQFSNSRSEMNVSTLELGDSALYLCASSPVGPGREKLFFGSGTQLSVL.

This clonotype was found many times. The CDR3 carries no conserved terminal phenylalanine or tryptophan, so it likely arises from a read error. The chain uses TRBV27 and TRBJ2-5; D is uncertain. This CDR3 region has 13 residues. V lost 5 bases and J lost 5, with 12 bases in between. Germline CDR1 MNHEY, CDR2 SMNVEV (reference sequence). CDR3 residues: CASSRSLGETQYL. The DNA for the CDR3 is TGTGCCAGCAGTCGTTCCCTGGGGGAGACCCAGTACTTG.

The chain recombines TRBV18 with TRBJ1-4; D possibly corresponds to TRBD1 (5 bases). Trimming stripped 3 bases from V and 1 base from J, with 15 bases between. Germline V gives CDR1 KGHSH, CDR2 LQKENI. This CDR3 spans 17 amino acids. The CDR3 spells CASSPGDASITNEKLFF. The DNA of the CDR3 is TGTGCCAGCTCACCGGGGGATGCCTCGATAACTAATGAAAAACTGTTTTTT.

This clonotype was seen repeatedly, ten times or more. V gene TRBV5-1 combines with J gene TRBJ2-3; 14 bases agree with TRBD2. J lost 2 bases, V lost 2 bases, and 7 bases had no gene match. CDR3 length: 18 residues. Per germline, CDR1 SGHRS and CDR2 YFSETQ. The DNA for the CDR3 is TGCGCCAGCAGCTTTGTGACTAGCGGGGGGGCCTACACAGATACGCAGTATTTT. It is translated as CASSFVTSGGAYTDTQYF.

This clonotype was seen a few times. The J gene is TRBJ2-7, the V gene TRBV9; TRBD1 aligns across 12 bases. V was pared by 6 bases and J by 5 bases, with 6 bases of the junction left unmatched. Germline CDR1 and CDR2: SGDLS and YYNGEE. The length of the CDR3 is 14 residues. The CDR3: CASTLGQGAHEQYF. The CDR3 nucleotides are TGTGCCAGCACCTTGGGACAGGGGGCTCACGAGCAGTACTTC.

This clonotype was recorded many times. The chain employs TRBV5-1 and TRBJ2-3; TRBD1 agrees at 8 bases. There are 14 residues in the CDR3. The J segment lost 6 bases and the V segment lost 4 bases, leaving 7 bases of the junction unmatched. Per the germline V gene, CDR1 is SGHRS and CDR2 is YFSETQ. The CDR3 region is CASSGWTGIDTQYF. The CDR3 DNA reads as TGCGCCAGCAGCGGGTGGACAGGGATTGATACGCAGTATTTT.

This clonotype was observed a few times. This sequence joins TRBV27 and TRBJ1-6; the D is unclear. In germline, CDR1 is MNHEY, CDR2 SMNVEV (reference sequence). This CDR3 is built from 16 residues. V lost 6 bases to trimming and J lost 8 bases, with 20 bases between them. The DNA for the CDR3 is TGTGCCAGCAGCTTGGTGTGGACGGACTCTTATTCACCCCTCCACTTT. It yields the protein CASSLVWTDSYSPLHF.